This is a list of T cell receptor beta chains from one sample in a study of regulatory and conventional T cells in RAG deficiency. Assay: immunoSEQ multiplex PCR; the TCRdb copy retains only in-frame clones and omits some. The repertoire has around 31,000 clones, 90% of them found once; the top ten carry about 5%. In addition, the sample was reused for a study of regulatory T cells.

The sequenced material came from CD8+ T cells sorted from blood. These receptors were taken from a human donor in good health. CDR3s include the opening cysteine and the closing phenylalanine or tryptophan. The D gene is left open where the match is weak. The size entry is marked missing in some rows and otherwise reads once, few, many or a size class.

j_gene,abundance,v_gene,d_gene,CDR3nt,CDR3aa
TRBJ2-5,NA,TRBV9,TRBD2,TGTGCCAGCAGCGTATCTAGCGGGAGAGGAGTAGGAGAGACCCAGTACTTC,CASSVSSGRGVGETQYF
TRBJ2-7,NA,TRBV28,TRBD1,TGTGCCAGCAGCACGACGGGACAGGCAACGGGACTCCTTGAGCAGTACTTC,CASSTTGQATGLLEQYF
TRBJ1-1,NA,TRBV9,TRBD1,TGTGCCAGCAGCGGGACCTCTGGGGGGGACAGTGAAGCTTTCTTT,CASSGTSGGDSEAFF
TRBJ2-7,few,TRBV11-2,TRBD1,TGTGCCAGCAGCGAAACCGGGACAGGGGGCTACGAGCAGTACTTC,CASSETGTGGYEQYF
TRBJ1-5,NA,TRBV11-2,TRBD1,TGTGCCAGCAGCTCGATGCAGGGGGCTAATCAGCCCCAGCATTTT,CASSSMQGANQPQHF
TRBJ1-1,NA,TRBV28,TRBD1,TGTGCCAGCAGTTTCAGGACAGGGCAATTGGACACTGAAGCTTTCTTT,CASSFRTGQLDTEAFF
TRBJ2-1,NA,TRBV27,TRBD1,TGTGCCAGCAGTTTGGCAGGGGGCTACAATGAGCAGTTCTTC,CASSLAGGYNEQFF
TRBJ2-3,NA,TRBV4-1,TRBD2,TGCGCCAGCAGCCAGACTAGCGGGATCCTCACAGATACGCAGTATTTT,CASSQTSGILTDTQYF
TRBJ2-7,NA,TRBV5-8,NA,TGTGCCAGCAGCCTCACTAGCTCAGCATACGAGCAGTACTTC,CASSLTSSAYEQYF
TRBJ1-5,NA,TRBV7-9,NA,TGTGCCAGCAGCTCAGGGAGTCAGCCCCAGCATTTT,CASSSGSQPQHF
TRBJ2-2,NA,TRBV7-3,NA,TGTGCCAGCAGCTTAGGGGCCCAGACGAACACCGGGGAGCTGTTTTTT,CASSLGAQTNTGELFF
TRBJ1-4,once,TRBV11-1,NA,TGTGCCAGCACGCGGCGAGCGGGGTTTAATGAAAAACTGTTTTTT,CASTRRAGFNEKLFF
TRBJ2-1,once,TRBV2,TRBD2,TGTGCCAGCGGTGGCGGGAGGGCCCTCAATGAGCAGTTCTTC,CASGGGRALNEQFF
TRBJ1-5,NA,TRBV5-6,TRBD1,TGTGCCAGCAGCTATGGGACAGGCGGCAATCAGCCCCAGCATTTT,CASSYGTGGNQPQHF
TRBJ1-1,NA,TRBV25-1,NA,TGTGCCAGCGAGCGGACAGCCCAGGGATACACTGAAGCTTTCTTT,CASERTAQGYTEAFF
TRBJ1-5,NA,TRBV16,TRBD1,TGTGCCAGCAGCCAGTTGGCAGGGGGGAAAGATAGCAATCAGCCCCAGCATTTT,CASSQLAGGKDSNQPQHF
TRBJ2-7,few,TRBV19,NA,TGTGCCAGTAGTAAAGGGGGAGCCTACGAGCAGTACTTC,CASSKGGAYEQYF
TRBJ2-7,NA,TRBV10-3,TRBD1,TGTGCCACGAGGACAGGGACTGGGGAGCAGTACTTC,CATRTGTGEQYF
TRBJ2-1,NA,TRBV6-5,TRBD2,TGTGCCAGCAGCTACCTTGGCGGGGGGCCATACAATGAGCAGTTCTTC,CASSYLGGGPYNEQFF
TRBJ2-1,few,TRBV19,TRBD1,TGTGCCAGTAGTATAGGAACGGGACAGGGGGCCTATGAGCAGTTCTTC,CASSIGTGQGAYEQFF
TRBJ1-1,NA,TRBV16,NA,TGTGCCAGCAGCCTCGGTTCCGGTACTGAAGCTTTCTTT,CASSLGSGTEAFF
TRBJ2-1,NA,TRBV7-9,TRBD1,TGTGCCAGCACGGACAGGAGCTCCTACAATGAGCAGTTCTTC,CASTDRSSYNEQFF
TRBJ2-3,NA,TRBV2,TRBD2,TGTGCCAGCAGTTCAGACCCTACGGGGGGGGCAGCAGATACGCAGTATTTT,CASSSDPTGGAADTQYF
TRBJ2-7,NA,TRBV5-1,TRBD1,TGCGCCAGCAGCTTGGACTCCGGGACAGGATACTTC,CASSLDSGTGYF
TRBJ1-5,NA,TRBV6-5,NA,TGTGCCAGCAGTTTCTCCCCCTATCAGGGGCAGCCCCAGCATTTT,CASSFSPYQGQPQHF
TRBJ2-1,NA,TRBV9,TRBD1,TGTGCCAGCAGCGTGACAGGGGGTTACAATGAGCAGTTCTTC,CASSVTGGYNEQFF
TRBJ2-3,NA,TRBV4-1,NA,TGCGCCAGCAGCCAAGATCTAGCGCCATCTGTCACAGATACGCAGTATTTT,CASSQDLAPSVTDTQYF
TRBJ2-7,NA,TRBV30,NA,TGTGCCTGGAGAGAAGTGTGGGCCTCCTACGAGCAGTACTTC,CAWREVWASYEQYF
TRBJ2-1,NA,TRBV6-5,NA,TGTGCCAGCAGACGAAGCGGCTCCTACAATGAGCAGTTCTTC,CASRRSGSYNEQFF
TRBJ2-5,NA,TRBV6-5,NA,TGTGCCAGCAGTTACTCCGACAGATCCGGTGGCGAGACCCAGTACTTC,CASSYSDRSGGETQYF
TRBJ1-2,NA,TRBV5-6,NA,TGTGCCAGCAGTCTGGTGGCATGGGGGGGAACAAACTATGGCTACACCTTC,CASSLVAWGGTNYGYTF
TRBJ2-3,NA,TRBV11-3,NA,TGTGCCAGCAGCTTAGTGAGCACAGATACGCAGTATTTT,CASSLVSTDTQYF
TRBJ2-5,NA,TRBV9,NA,TGTGCCAGCAGCGTACAGGATTTCCAAGAGACCCAGTACTTC,CASSVQDFQETQYF
TRBJ2-7,NA,TRBV11-1,NA,TGTGCCAGCAGCTTAGAGGGCTACGAGCAGTACTTC,CASSLEGYEQYF
TRBJ2-4,NA,TRBV18,NA,TGTGCCAGCTCACCACCGGACACAGTGGAAAACATTCAGTACTTC,CASSPPDTVENIQYF
TRBJ1-3,NA,TRBV5-1,NA,TGCGCCAGCAGCCTGGAGGGACCTGGAAACACCATATATTTT,CASSLEGPGNTIYF
TRBJ2-7,NA,TRBV7-3,NA,TGTGCCAGCAGCTTAATGGCAGGGACTGCCTACGAGCAGTACTTC,CASSLMAGTAYEQYF
TRBJ2-5,NA,TRBV28,NA,TGTGCCAGCAGTTTCTCCGACCTCCAGCCCCAAGAGACCCAGTACTTC,CASSFSDLQPQETQYF
TRBJ1-5,NA,TRBV5-1,NA,TGCGCCAGCAGCTTGAACGGGGAGGGCAATCAGCCCCAGCATTTT,CASSLNGEGNQPQHF
TRBJ1-2,NA,TRBV27,NA,TGTGCCAGCAGTCTCGGACAGCTCTATGGCTACACCTTC,CASSLGQLYGYTF
TRBJ2-5,NA,TRBV30,TRBD1,TGTGCCTGGGCGACAGGGGCTTTGAGAGAGACCCAGTACTTC,CAWATGALRETQYF
TRBJ2-1,once,TRBV6-5,NA,TGTGCCAGCAGCCCTGCCGGCAATGAGCAGTTCTTC,CASSPAGNEQFF
TRBJ2-1,once,TRBV19,NA,TGTGCCAGTAGTATCATTTTTAGCGCGCCCAATGAGCAGTTCTTC,CASSIIFSAPNEQFF
TRBJ1-5,NA,TRBV6-5,TRBD1,TGTGCCAGCAGTTCCGGGACAGGGGCTTTTCAGCCCCAGCATTTT,CASSSGTGAFQPQHF
TRBJ2-7,few,TRBV4-1,NA,TGCGCCAGCAGCCACGTAGGGGGAAATGACTACGAGCAGTACTTC,CASSHVGGNDYEQYF
TRBJ2-3,once,TRBV9,TRBD2,TGCACCCCGGGGACTAGCGGGGGCCAGTTCACAGATACGCAGTATTTT,CTPGTSGGQFTDTQYF